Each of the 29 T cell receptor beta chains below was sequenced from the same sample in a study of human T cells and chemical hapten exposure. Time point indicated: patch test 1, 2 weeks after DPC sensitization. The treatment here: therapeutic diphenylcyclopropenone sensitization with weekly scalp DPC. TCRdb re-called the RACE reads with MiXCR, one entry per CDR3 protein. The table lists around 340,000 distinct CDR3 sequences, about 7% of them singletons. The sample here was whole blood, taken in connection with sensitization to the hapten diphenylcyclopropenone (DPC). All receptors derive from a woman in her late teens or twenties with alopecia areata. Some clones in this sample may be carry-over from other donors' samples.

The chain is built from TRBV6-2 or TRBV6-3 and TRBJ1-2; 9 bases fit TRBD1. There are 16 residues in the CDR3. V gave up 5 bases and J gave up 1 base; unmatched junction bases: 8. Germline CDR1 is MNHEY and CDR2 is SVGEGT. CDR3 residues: CASSPGTGLFNYGYTF. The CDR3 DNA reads TGTGCCAGCAGTCCCGGGACAGGGCTTTTTAACTATGGCTACACCTTC.

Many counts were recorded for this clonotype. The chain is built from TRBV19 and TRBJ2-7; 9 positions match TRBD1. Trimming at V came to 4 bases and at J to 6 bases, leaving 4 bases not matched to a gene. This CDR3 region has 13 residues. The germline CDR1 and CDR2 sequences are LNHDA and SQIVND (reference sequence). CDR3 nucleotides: TGTGCCAGTAGTACGGGACAGGGTTCCGAGCAGTACTTC. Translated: CASSTGQGSEQYF.

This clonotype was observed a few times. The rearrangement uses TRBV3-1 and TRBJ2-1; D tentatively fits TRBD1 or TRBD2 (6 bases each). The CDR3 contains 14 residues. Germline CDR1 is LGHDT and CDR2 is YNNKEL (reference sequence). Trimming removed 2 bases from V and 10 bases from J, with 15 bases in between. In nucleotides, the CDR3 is TGTGCCAGCAGCCAAATACAAGGGGGGTGGGAGCAGTTCTTC. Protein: CASSQIQGGWEQFF.

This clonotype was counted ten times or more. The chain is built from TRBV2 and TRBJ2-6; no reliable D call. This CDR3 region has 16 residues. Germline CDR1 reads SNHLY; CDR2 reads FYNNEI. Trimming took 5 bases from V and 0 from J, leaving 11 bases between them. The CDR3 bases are TGTGCCAGCAGTCAATACGGAGACTCTGGGGCCAACGTCCTGACTTTC. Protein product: CASSQYGDSGANVLTF.

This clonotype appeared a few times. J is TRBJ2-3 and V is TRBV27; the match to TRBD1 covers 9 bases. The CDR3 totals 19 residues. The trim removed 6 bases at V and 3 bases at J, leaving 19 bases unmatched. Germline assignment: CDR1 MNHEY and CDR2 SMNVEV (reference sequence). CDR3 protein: CASSPRPTEGTGYTDTQYF. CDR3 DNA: TGTGCCAGCAGCCCGCGCCCCACCGAGGGGACAGGGTATACAGATACGCAGTATTTT.

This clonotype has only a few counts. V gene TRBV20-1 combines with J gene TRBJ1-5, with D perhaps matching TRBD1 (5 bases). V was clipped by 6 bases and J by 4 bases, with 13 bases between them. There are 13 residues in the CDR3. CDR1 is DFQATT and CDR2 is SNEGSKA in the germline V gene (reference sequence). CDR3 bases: TGCAGTGCCGAAAAAGGGGAGAATCAGCCCCAGCATTTT. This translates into CSAEKGENQPQHF.

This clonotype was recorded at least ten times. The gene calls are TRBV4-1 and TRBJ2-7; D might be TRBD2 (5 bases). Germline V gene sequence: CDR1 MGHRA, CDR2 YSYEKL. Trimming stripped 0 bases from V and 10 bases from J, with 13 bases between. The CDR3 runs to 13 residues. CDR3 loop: CASSQDLRTEQYF. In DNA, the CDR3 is TGCGCCAGCAGCCAAGATCTACGGACTGAACAGTACTTC.

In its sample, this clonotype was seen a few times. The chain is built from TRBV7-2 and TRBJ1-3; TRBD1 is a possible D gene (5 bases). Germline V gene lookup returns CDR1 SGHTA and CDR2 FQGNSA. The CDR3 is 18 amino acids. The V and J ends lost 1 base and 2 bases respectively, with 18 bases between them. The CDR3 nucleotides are TGTGCCAGCAGCTTAGTTGGAATTTCGGGGGTCACTGGAAACACCATATATTTT. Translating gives CASSLVGISGVTGNTIYF.

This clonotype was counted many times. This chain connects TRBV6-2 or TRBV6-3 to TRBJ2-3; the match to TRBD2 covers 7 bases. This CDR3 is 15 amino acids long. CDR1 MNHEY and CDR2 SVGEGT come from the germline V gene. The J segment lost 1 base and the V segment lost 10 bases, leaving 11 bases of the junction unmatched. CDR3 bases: TGTGCCAACCGAAATTGGGGGGGGGGCACAGATACGCAGTATTTT. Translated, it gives CANRNWGGGTDTQYF.

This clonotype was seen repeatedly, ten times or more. The CDR3 reads CSARSRAGGPETQYF. The CDR3, as DNA: TGCAGTGCTAGAAGTCGAGCGGGGGGGCCAGAGACCCAGTACTTC. This chain connects TRBV20-1 to TRBJ2-5, with TRBD2 identical over 10 bases. The germline V gene encodes CDR1 DFQATT and CDR2 SNEGSKA (reference sequence). The CDR3 loop spans 15 amino acids. With 2 bases clipped from V and 4 bases from J, the junction kept 7 bases outside the gene matches.

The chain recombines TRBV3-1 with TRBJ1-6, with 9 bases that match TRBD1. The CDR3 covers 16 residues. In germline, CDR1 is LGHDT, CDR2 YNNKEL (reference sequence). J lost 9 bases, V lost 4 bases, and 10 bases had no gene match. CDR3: CASSPLPGTGPSPLHF. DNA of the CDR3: TGTGCCAGCAGCCCGCTCCCCGGGACAGGGCCTTCACCCCTCCACTTT.

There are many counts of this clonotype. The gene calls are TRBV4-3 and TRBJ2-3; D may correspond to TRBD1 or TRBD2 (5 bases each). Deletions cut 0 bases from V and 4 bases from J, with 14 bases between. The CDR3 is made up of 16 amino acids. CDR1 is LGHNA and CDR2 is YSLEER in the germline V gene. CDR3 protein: CASSQDAGAGADTQYF. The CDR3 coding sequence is TGCGCCAGCAGCCAAGATGCTGGGGCCGGGGCAGATACGCAGTATTTT.

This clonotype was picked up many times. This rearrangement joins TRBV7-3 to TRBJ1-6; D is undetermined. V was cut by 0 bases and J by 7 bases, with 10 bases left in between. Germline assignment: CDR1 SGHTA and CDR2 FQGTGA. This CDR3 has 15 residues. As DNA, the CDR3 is TGTGCCAGCAGCTTAACAGCGGCCCCCAATTCACCCCTCCACTTT. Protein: CASSLTAAPNSPLHF.

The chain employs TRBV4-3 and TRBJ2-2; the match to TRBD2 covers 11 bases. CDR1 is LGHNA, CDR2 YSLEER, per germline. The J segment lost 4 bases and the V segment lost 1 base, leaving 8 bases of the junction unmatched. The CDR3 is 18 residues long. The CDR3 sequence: CASSQGVAGGRGTGELFF. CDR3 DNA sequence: TGCGCCAGCAGCCAAGGGGTAGCGGGGGGGCGTGGCACCGGGGAGCTGTTTTTT.

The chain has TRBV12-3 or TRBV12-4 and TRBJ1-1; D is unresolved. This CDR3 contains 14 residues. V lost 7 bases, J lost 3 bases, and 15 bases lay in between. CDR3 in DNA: TGTGCCAGCACCATCTCGGGGTTCGACACTGAAGCTTTCTTT. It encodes CASTISGFDTEAFF.

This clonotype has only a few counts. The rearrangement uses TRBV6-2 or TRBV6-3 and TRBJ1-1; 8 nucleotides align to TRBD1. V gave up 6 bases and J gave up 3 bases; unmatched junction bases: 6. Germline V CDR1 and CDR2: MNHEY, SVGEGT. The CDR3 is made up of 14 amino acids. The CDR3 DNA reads TGTGCCAGCAGCCTACAGGGGGTATACACTGAAGCTTTCTTT. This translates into CASSLQGVYTEAFF.

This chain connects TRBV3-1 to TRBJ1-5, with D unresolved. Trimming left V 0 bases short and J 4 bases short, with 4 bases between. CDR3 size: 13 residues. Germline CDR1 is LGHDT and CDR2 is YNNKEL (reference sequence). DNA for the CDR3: TGTGCCAGCAGCCAAGATATGAATCAGCCCCAGCATTTT. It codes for CASSQDMNQPQHF.

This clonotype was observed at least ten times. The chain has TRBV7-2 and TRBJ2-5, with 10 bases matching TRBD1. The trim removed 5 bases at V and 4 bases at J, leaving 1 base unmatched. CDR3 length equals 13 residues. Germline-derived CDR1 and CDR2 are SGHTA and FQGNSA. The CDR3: CASSRDRGETQYF. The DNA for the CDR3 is TGTGCCAGCAGCCGGGACAGGGGAGAGACCCAGTACTTC.

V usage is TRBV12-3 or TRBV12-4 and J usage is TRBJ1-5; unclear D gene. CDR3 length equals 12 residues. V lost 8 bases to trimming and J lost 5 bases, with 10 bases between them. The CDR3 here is CASGRADQPQHF. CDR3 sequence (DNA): TGTGCCAGCGGTAGAGCTGATCAGCCCCAGCATTTT.

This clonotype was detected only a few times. The CDR3 nucleotides read TGTGCCAGCAGCTTAGCGGGGGCCAATTCACCCCTCCACTTT. Protein sequence: CASSLAGANSPLHF. The V and J genes are TRBV7-9 and TRBJ1-6; possible D gene TRBD1, 6 bases. In germline, CDR1 is SEHNR, CDR2 FQNEAQ (reference sequence). V shed 0 bases and J shed 7 bases, with 7 bases lying between them. The CDR3 is 14 amino acids.

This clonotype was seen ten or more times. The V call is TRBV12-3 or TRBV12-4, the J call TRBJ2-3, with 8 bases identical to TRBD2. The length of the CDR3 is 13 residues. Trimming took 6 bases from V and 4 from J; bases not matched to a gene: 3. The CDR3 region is CASRTGGADTQYF. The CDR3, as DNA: TGTGCCAGCAGGACCGGGGGGGCAGATACGCAGTATTTT.

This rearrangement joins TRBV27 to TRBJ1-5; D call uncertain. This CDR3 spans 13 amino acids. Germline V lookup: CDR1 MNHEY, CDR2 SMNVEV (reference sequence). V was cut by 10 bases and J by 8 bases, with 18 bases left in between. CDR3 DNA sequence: TGTGCCACCCGACCAGGAATGGGAGAGCCCCAGCATTTT. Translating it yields CATRPGMGEPQHF.

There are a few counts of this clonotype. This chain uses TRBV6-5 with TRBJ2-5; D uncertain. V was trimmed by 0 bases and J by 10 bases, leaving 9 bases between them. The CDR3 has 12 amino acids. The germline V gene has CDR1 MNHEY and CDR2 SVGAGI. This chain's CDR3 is CASSYSTSLQYF. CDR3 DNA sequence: TGTGCCAGCAGTTACTCGACTTCGCTCCAGTACTTC.

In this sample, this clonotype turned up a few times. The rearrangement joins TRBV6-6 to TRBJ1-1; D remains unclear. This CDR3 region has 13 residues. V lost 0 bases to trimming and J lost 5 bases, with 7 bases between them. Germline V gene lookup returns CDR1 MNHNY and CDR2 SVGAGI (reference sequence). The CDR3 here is CASSYSPETEAFF. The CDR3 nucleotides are TGTGCCAGCAGTTACTCACCCGAGACTGAAGCTTTCTTT.

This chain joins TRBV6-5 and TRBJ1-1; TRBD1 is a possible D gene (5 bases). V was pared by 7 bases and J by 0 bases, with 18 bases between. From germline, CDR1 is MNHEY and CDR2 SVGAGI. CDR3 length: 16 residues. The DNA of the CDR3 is TGTGCCAGCATCCCCAGTGGGGCGGACGTGAACACTGAAGCTTTCTTT. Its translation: CASIPSGADVNTEAFF.

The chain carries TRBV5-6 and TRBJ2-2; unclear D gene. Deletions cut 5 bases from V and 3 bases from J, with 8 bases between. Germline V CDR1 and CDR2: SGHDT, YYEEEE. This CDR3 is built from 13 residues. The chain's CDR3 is CASRIDYTGELFF. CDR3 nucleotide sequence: TGTGCCAGCAGAATTGACTACACCGGGGAGCTGTTTTTT.

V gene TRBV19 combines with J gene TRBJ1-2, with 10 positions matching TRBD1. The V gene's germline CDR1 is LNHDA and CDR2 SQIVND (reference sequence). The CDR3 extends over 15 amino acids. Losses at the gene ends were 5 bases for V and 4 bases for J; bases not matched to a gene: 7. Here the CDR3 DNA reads TGTGCCAGTAGTGTTCCGGGACAGGGGAGCTATGGCTACACCTTC. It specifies CASSVPGQGSYGYTF.

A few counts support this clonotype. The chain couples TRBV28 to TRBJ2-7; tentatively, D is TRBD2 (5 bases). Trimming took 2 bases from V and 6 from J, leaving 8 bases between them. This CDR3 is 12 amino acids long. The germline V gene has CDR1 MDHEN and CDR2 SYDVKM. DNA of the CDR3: TGTGCCAGCAGTTTAGGGAGCCGCGAGCAGTACTTC. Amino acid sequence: CASSLGSREQYF.

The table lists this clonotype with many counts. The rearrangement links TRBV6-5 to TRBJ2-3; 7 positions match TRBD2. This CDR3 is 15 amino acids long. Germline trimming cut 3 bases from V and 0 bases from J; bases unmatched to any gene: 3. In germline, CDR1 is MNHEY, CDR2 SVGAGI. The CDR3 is CASSYRRGSTDTQYF. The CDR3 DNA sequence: TGTGCCAGCAGTTATAGGCGGGGGAGCACAGATACGCAGTATTTT.